The clone carrying this T cell receptor (beta chain) turned up a few times. Looked up from germline, CDR1 is SGHTA and CDR2 is FQGNSA. This CDR3 is built from 15 residues. Between the trimmed V and J ends, which lost 1 base and 3 bases, there was a span of 11 bases. This sample stems from a study of blood T cell repertoires in COVID-19. Original analysis: Reference gene primer amplification gave nucleated cell count estimates. Libraries were prepared by immunoSEQ multiplex PCR; TCRdb keeps only in-frame clonotypes and omits some of them. Clone size and V and J calls were adopted from that table, with D and trimming inferred from the DNA. The data hold 200,000 to 250,000 clones, with 84% observed a single time.

The TCR was taken from a man younger than 45 with active or convalescent COVID-19. V usage is TRBV7-2 and J usage is TRBJ2-3, with a weak D call TRBD1 (5 bases). The sequenced sample was peripheral blood. This chain's CDR3 is CASSLGTFGTDTQYF. The CDR3 region has the DNA TGTGCCAGCAGCTTAGGGACATTCGGGACAGATACGCAGTATTTT.